A single sample is the source of the 14 T cell receptor beta chains below, sequenced in a study of cytomegalovirus exposure and HLA in healthy donors. Researchers ran the PCR with 60 Vbeta and 13 Jbeta primers. Clones were sequenced by immunoSEQ multiplex PCR, and TCRdb holds only the in-frame ones, with some missing. Among more than 150,000 clones listed, around 84% were seen once. Material: PBMCs. These receptors came from a girl under 10 years old in good health and CMV-seropositive.

CDR3 in DNA: TGCGCCAGCAGCGGGAGGTTACACGAGCAGTACTTC. This encodes CASSGRLHEQYF. V is TRBV5-1 and J is TRBJ2-7; D possibly corresponds to TRBD2 (6 bases). CDR3 length: 12 residues. The V end was cut by 4 bases, the J end by 5 bases, with 10 bases between. Germline V CDR1 and CDR2: SGHRS, YFSETQ.

V and J are TRBV18 and TRBJ2-1; no firm D call. Germline-derived CDR1 and CDR2 are KGHSH and LQKENI. This CDR3 region has 12 residues. Trimming pared 5 bases from V and 5 bases from J, leaving 7 bases between. The CDR3: CASSTENNEQFF. CDR3 coding DNA: TGTGCCAGCTCAACAGAGAACAATGAGCAGTTCTTC.

V gene TRBV18 combines with J gene TRBJ1-2; perhaps TRBD1 as D (5 bases). There are 12 residues in the CDR3. Between the trimmed V and J ends, which lost 2 bases and 6 bases, there was a span of 7 bases. Germline values: CDR1 KGHSH, CDR2 LQKENI. The CDR3 DNA reads TGTGCCAGCTCACCAGCGGACAATGGCTACACCTTC. Translation gives CASSPADNGYTF.

The rearrangement links TRBV19 to TRBJ1-5; the match to TRBD1 covers 8 bases. Germline lookup yields CDR1 LNHDA and CDR2 SQIVND (reference sequence). The junction had 10 bases not matched to a gene; V was cut back by 3 bases and J by 6 bases. The CDR3 loop spans 16 amino acids. The CDR3 reads CASSIRGQGAIQPQHF. The CDR3 DNA follows: TGTGCCAGTAGTATTCGTGGTCAGGGGGCGATTCAGCCCCAGCATTTT.

This rearrangement joins TRBV6-5 to TRBJ2-1, with D perhaps TRBD1 (5 bases). V lost 5 bases and J lost 2, with 10 bases in between. The CDR3 has 14 residues. Germline CDR1 is MNHEY and CDR2 is SVGAGI. The CDR3 DNA is TGTGCCAGCAGTCGTGGGGCGCCCTACAATGAGCAGTTCTTC. Residues: CASSRGAPYNEQFF.

The rearrangement uses TRBV18 and TRBJ2-1, with 12 bases identical to TRBD2. V trimming: 6 bases; J trimming: 5 bases; junction bases outside the gene matches: 5. This CDR3 has 15 amino acids. Per the germline V gene, CDR1 is KGHSH and CDR2 is LQKENI. The CDR3 DNA is TGTGCCAGCTCGCTGTGGACTAGCGGGAACAATGAGCAGTTCTTC. This encodes CASSLWTSGNNEQFF.

The CDR3 spells CASSQVRLRRTEAFF. In nucleotides, the CDR3 is TGCGCCAGCAGCCAAGTTCGTTTGAGGCGCACTGAAGCTTTCTTT. The chain couples TRBV4-1 to TRBJ1-1; D not resolved. V lost 1 base to trimming and J lost 4 bases, with 13 bases between them. The CDR3 extends over 15 amino acids. Per germline, CDR1 MGHRA and CDR2 YSYEKL.

Only a few counts were recorded for this clone. The chain recombines TRBV6-6 with TRBJ1-1; TRBD1 matches 8 bases. The CDR3 is made up of 14 amino acids. Germline V gene sequence: CDR1 MNHNY, CDR2 SVGAGI (reference sequence). V lost 5 bases and J lost 1; bases outside the gene matches: 3. CDR3 sequence reads: CASSVQGGNTEAFF. CDR3 sequence (DNA): TGTGCCAGCAGTGTACAGGGGGGGAACACTGAAGCTTTCTTT.

The V and J genes are TRBV6-5 and TRBJ2-7; D not certain. CDR3 length: 14 amino acids. From germline, CDR1 is MNHEY and CDR2 SVGAGI. Deletions cut 4 bases from V and 7 bases from J, with 17 bases between. The CDR3 nucleotides are TGTGCCAGCAGTTCCCGGTCCCCAGGTTGGGAGCAGTACTTC. Protein: CASSSRSPGWEQYF.

The chain carries TRBV5-5 and TRBJ1-2, with TRBD1 identical over 7 bases. CDR3 length: 14 residues. Germline V gene data show CDR1 as SGHKS and CDR2 as YYEKEE (reference sequence). Trimming took 4 bases from V and 2 from J; bases not matched to a gene: 5. The CDR3 spells CASSPEQGNYGYTF. The CDR3 coding sequence is TGTGCCAGCAGCCCGGAACAGGGGAACTATGGCTACACCTTC.

About this clone itself: The DNA is omitted, as the CDR3 cannot be located on it reliably, and the CDR3 follows TCRdb's listing. V gene TRBV27 combines with J gene TRBJ1-1. With termini counted, the CDR3 has 14 amino acids. Looked up from germline, CDR1 is MNHEY and CDR2 is SMNVEV (reference sequence). CDR3 residues: CASSLEREVTEAFF.

V and J are TRBV11-1 and TRBJ2-2, with a tentative D call TRBD1 (7 bases). Per germline, CDR1 SGHAT and CDR2 FQDESV (reference sequence). The CDR3 runs to 14 residues. Trimming stripped 8 bases from V and 4 bases from J, with 14 bases between. The CDR3 DNA follows: TGTGCCAGCGTCGGGGGACAGATCACCGGGGAGCTGTTTTTT. Protein: CASVGGQITGELFF.

The chain links TRBV10-3 to TRBJ2-5; 11 bases are a match to TRBD2. V lost 11 bases and J lost 5; bases outside the gene matches: 7. Germline-derived CDR1 and CDR2 are ENHRY and SYGVKD. CDR3 length: 13 residues. CDR3: CAVTSGSRETQYF. The DNA for the CDR3 is TGTGCCGTAACTAGCGGGAGTCGGGAGACCCAGTACTTC.

This chain joins TRBV7-2 and TRBJ2-7, with 7 bases aligning to TRBD2. This CDR3 contains 14 residues. Per germline, CDR1 SGHTA and CDR2 FQGNSA. Trimming at V came to 5 bases and at J to 9 bases, leaving 13 bases not matched to a gene. The CDR3 is CASSPSSGAAGQYF. CDR3 bases: TGTGCCAGCAGCCCGTCGAGCGGGGCTGCCGGGCAGTACTTC.